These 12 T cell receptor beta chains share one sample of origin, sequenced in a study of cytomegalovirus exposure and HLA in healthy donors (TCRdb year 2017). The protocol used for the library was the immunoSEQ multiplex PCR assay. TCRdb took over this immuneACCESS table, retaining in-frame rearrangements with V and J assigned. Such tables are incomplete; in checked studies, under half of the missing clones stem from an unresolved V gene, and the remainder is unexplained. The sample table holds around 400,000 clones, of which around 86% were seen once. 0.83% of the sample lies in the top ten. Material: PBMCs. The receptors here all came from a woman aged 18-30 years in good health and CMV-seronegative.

The CDR3 nucleotides read TGTGCCAGCAGCCCCGGACTAGTTAGAGGGTATGAGCAGTTCTTC. Protein product: CASSPGLVRGYEQFF. The V call is TRBV9, the J call TRBJ2-1; 7 nucleotides match TRBD2. Germline assignment: CDR1 SGDLS and CDR2 YYNGEE. J lost 8 bases, V lost 4 bases, and 12 bases had no gene match. The CDR3 runs to 15 residues.

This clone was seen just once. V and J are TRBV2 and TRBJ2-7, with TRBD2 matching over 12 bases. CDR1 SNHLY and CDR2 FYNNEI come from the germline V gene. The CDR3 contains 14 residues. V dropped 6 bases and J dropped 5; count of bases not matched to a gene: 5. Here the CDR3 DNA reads TGTGCCAGCAGGAAGACTAGCGGGAGACACGAGCAGTACTTC. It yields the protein CASRKTSGRHEQYF.

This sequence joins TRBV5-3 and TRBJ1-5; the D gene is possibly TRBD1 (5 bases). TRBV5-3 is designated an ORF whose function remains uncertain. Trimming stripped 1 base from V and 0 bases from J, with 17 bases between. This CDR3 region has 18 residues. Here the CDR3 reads CARSLWAGTRYSNQPQHF. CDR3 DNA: TGTGCCAGAAGCTTGTGGGCCGGGACTCGATATAGCAATCAGCCCCAGCATTTT.

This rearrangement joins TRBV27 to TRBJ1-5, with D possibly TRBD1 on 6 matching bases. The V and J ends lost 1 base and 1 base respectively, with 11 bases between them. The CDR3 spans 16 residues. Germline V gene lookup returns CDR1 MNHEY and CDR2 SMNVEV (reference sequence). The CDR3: CASSLWVQGSNQPQHF. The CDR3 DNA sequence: TGTGCCAGCAGTTTATGGGTGCAGGGGAGCAATCAGCCCCAGCATTTT.

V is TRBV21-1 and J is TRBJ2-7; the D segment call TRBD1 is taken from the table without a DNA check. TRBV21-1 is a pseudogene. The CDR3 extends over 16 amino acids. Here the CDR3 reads CASRFQRGRLVGEQYF. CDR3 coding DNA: TGTGCCAGCAGATTTCAAAGGGGGCGACTAGTCGGCGAGCAGTACTTC.

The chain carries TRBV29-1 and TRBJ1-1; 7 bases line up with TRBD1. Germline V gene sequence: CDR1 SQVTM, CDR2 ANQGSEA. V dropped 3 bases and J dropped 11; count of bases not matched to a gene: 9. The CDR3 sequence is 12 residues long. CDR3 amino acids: CSVELTGDLAFF. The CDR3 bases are TGCAGCGTTGAGCTAACAGGGGATTTGGCTTTCTTT.

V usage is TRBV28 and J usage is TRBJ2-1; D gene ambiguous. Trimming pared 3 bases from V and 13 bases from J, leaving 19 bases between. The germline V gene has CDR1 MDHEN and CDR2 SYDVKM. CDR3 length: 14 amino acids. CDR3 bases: TGTGCCAGCAGTTTCCCCCGGCTCAGATACAGTCAGTTCTTC. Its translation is CASSFPRLRYSQFF.

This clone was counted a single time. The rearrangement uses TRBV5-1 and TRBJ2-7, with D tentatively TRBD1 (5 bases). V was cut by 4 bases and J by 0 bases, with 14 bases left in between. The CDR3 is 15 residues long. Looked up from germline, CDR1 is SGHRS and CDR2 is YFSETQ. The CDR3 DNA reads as TGCGCCAGCAGCACCCCGGACACCTACTCCTACGAGCAGTACTTC. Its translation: CASSTPDTYSYEQYF.

The CDR3 region has the DNA TGTGCCACCAGCCCTAATCTAGCGGGTGGTACAATTGAGCAGTTCTTC. Translating gives CATSPNLAGGTIEQFF. The V call is TRBV15, the J call TRBJ2-1; TRBD2 matches at 8 bases. The CDR3 is 16 amino acids. J lost 9 bases, V lost 5 bases, and 15 bases had no gene match. Germline V gives CDR1 LNHNV, CDR2 YYDKDF (reference sequence).

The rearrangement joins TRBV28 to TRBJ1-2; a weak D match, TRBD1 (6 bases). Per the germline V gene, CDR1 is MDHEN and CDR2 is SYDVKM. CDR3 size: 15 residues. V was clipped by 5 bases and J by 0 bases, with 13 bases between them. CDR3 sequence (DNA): TGTGCCAGCAGTGTACAGGGTAGGGCTAACTATGGCTACACCTTC. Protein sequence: CASSVQGRANYGYTF.

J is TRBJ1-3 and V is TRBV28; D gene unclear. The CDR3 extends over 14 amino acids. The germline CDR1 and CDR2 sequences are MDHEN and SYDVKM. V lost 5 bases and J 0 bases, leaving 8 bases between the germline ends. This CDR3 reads CASSLTNSGNTIYF. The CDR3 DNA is TGTGCCAGCAGTCTGACAAACTCTGGAAACACCATATATTTT.

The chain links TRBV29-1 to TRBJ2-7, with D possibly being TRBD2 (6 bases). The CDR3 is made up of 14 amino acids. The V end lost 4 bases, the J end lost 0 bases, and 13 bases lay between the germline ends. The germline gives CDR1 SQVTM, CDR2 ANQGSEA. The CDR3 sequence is CSVAGGVISYEQYF. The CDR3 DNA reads TGCAGCGTTGCAGGCGGGGTGATCTCCTACGAGCAGTACTTC.